This T cell receptor (beta chain) was obtained from a study of patients and donors after allogeneic stem cell transplantation. From the RT-PCR reads, TCRdb called clonotypes with MiXCR, one entry per CDR3 protein. The sample includes about a million distinct CDR3 sequences, more than 15% of them seen just once. Sequencing was carried out using blood, either unsorted or a sorted T cell fraction (not recorded which). This clonotype was obtained from a human donor who was either an allogeneic HSCT recipient or a stem cell or donor lymphocyte infusion donor (not recorded which). It is not recorded whose cells these are; they may come from a transplant donor.

Here the CDR3 DNA reads TGCAGTGCTAGAGTACCCCCGGGCAACACAGATACGCAGTATTTT. Translating gives CSARVPPGNTDTQYF. The chain combines TRBV20-1 with TRBJ2-3; D ambiguous. CDR3 length equals 15 residues. V was cut by 1 base and J by 2 bases, with 13 bases left in between. Looked up from germline, CDR1 is DFQATT and CDR2 is SNEGSKA (reference sequence).